The entry that follows covers one T cell receptor (beta chain) sequence. The antigen remains undetermined. A read error may explain this, as a much larger clone is one base away. This sample is drawn from a study of human T cells and chemical hapten exposure. Looking at the study overall: Small volume differences among pooled libraries mainly caused per-sample TCR yield variation.

The V and J ends lost 2 bases and 7 bases respectively, with 11 bases between them. The CDR3 has 13 residues. Germline-derived CDR1 and CDR2 are SGHTA and FQGNSA. Findings of the study overall: The number of TCRs above 1 in 1000 frequency did not change after DPC sensitization.

The library tagged each cDNA molecule with unique molecular identifiers. TCRdb recomputed calls from the RACE reads with MiXCR, one row per CDR3 protein. The sample carries about 46,000 distinct CDR3 sequences, around 4% recorded once. Time point in this sample: healthy volunteer bleed at 2 weeks. Unfractionated whole blood yielded the extracted total RNA. The receptor's source is a female donor in good health. Some clones in this sample may be carry-over from other donors' samples. The sample was whole blood. This chain joins TRBV7-2 and TRBJ1-1; D is unclear. CDR3 region: CASSLKSGSEAFF. CDR3 DNA sequence: TGTGCCAGCAGCTTAAAATCGGGCAGTGAAGCTTTCTTT.